The TCR beta chain described here comes from a study of blood T cell dynamics during melanoma immunotherapy. Study-level results: Whether repertoire-driving clones were melanoma-specific could not be determined.

CDR3 length: 13 residues. Germline CDR1 and CDR2: MDHEN and SYDVKM. With 7 bases removed from V and 0 bases from J, the gap between germline ends came to 10 bases. Libraries were prepared by immunoSEQ multiplex PCR; TCRdb keeps only in-frame clonotypes and omits some of them. The sample lists around 10,000 clones; roughly 83% were seen once. The time point was: pre-treatment baseline. Of note for this clone: Its specificity is not known.

The chain has TRBV28 and TRBJ2-7, with D tentatively TRBD2 (5 bases). The sequence derives from a human donor with melanoma. The sequences come from blood, collected from a patient treated with checkpoint blockade. The CDR3 DNA reads TGTGCCAGCACCGGCGGGTCCTCCTACGAGCAGTACTTC. Residues: CASTGGSSYEQYF.